The clone carrying this T cell receptor (beta chain) shows up as large by frequency. Antigen: not known. The data belong to a study of monozygotic twins with inflammatory bowel disease. Study conclusions and caveats: Patient repertoires may carry noise from differing immunosuppressive treatments.

TCRdb reanalyzed the 5' RACE reads, giving one entry per CDR3 protein sequence and no DNA. This sample contains approximately 110,000 distinct CDR3 sequences. The CDR3 consists of 16 residues. Whole blood without T cell sorting served as the source of isolated total RNA. The rearrangement joins TRBV12-3 or TRBV12-4 to TRBJ1-1; TCRdb's D gene call, TRBD1, goes unchecked for lack of DNA. Source material: blood. The receptor's source is a human donor with ulcerative colitis or Crohn's disease, or a healthy co-twin of an affected twin (not recorded which). This CDR3 is CASSSRDGTGVVSAFF.